What follows describes a single T cell receptor (beta chain). Its cognate antigen has yet to be identified. No qualities accompany the bases; no much larger clone lies one base away. Receptors were amplified or captured by RT-PCR. The run used an Illumina HiSeq 2500. Using fastp at Q25 and MiXCR, TCRdb reprocessed the public reads and kept productive beta chains. CDR3 protein sequences are deduplicated, and each keeps its most common genes and DNA. The sample table shows more than 5,500 distinct CDR3 sequences, and approximately 86% are seen once. The ten largest clones represent about 1.2% of the sample. These data are taken from a study of yellow fever vaccine responses in identical twins (dated by TCRdb to the late 2010s). Study-wide context: In the study, vaccine-responding T cell clones were precisely tracked in identical twins.

The CDR3 runs 19 amino acids, cysteine and phenylalanine included. Just the 57-base CDR3 DNA is kept, in frame starting at base 1. Between the V and J ends, shortened by 0 bases and 2 bases respectively, the junction contains 23 bases. The germline V gene yields LGHNA for CDR1 and YSLEER for CDR2. Overall study outcomes, separate from this receptor: The T cell response to vaccination in identical twins was reported by the authors to appear partly convergent and partly personalized.

Here the sequenced sample was T cells from blood (PBMCs), unsorted or a sorted subset (not recorded which), taken before or after yellow fever vaccination (not recorded which). This TCR was recovered from a woman aged 18-30 years who received the yellow fever vaccine. Donor details come from another sample of the same person, matched by shared clones. The chain couples TRBV4-3 to TRBJ2-7; tentative D gene TRBD2, with 6 bases matching. The CDR3 protein: CASSQDLNSNGGRAYEQYF. The DNA sequence is TGCGCCAGCAGCCAAGATCTAAATTCGAATGGGGGGAGAGCCTACGAGCAGTACTTC.